This paragraph covers one T cell receptor beta chain sequence. How the authors handled the data: Estimation of nucleated cell counts was performed using reference gene primer amplification. TCRdb's copy holds only in-frame clones and misses some; the assay was immunoSEQ multiplex PCR. That table supplies the V and J calls and clone size; D and trimming were determined from the DNA. The sample includes about 210,000 clones, roughly 90% of them seen just once. Self-reported history from a screening survey and questionnaire set each donor's cohort. The entry originates in a study of blood T cell repertoires in COVID-19. Study as a whole: Samples came from the United States, Italy and Spain, spanning acute and convalescent COVID-19. PBMCs, B-cell-depleted T cells, or T cells were the source of the cDNA or gDNA that made up the material.

The sequence was collected from a man aged 18 to 29 with acute COVID-19. Sequenced sample: PBMCs or T cells enriched from blood (not recorded which).

CDR3 sequence (DNA): TGTGCCAGCTCCGACGGCACCTTCAGCAGGGCCACTGAAGCTTTCTTT. Amino acids: CASSDGTFSRATEAFF. The chain couples TRBV9 to TRBJ1-1; D is perhaps TRBD1 (5 bases). CDR3 length equals 16 residues. The germline V gene encodes CDR1 SGDLS and CDR2 YYNGEE. The V and J ends lost 7 bases and 4 bases respectively, with 23 bases between them.